Listed here are 12 T cell receptor beta chains from one sample, sequenced in a study of low-dose radiotherapy and immunotherapy resistance in tumors. Primers targeting TRAV and TRBV primed first-strand cDNA, covering alpha and beta chains. Both a constant-region primer and a V-primer adapter served to amplify TCRs across roughly 21 PCR cycles. MiXCR, run by TCRdb on the reads, gives a single entry per CDR3 protein. The sample has tens of thousands of distinct CDR3 sequences, less than 25% seen once. Time point specified: after trial treatment. The treatment here: LDRT plus nivolumab, ipilimumab, low-dose cyclophosphamide and aspirin (RACIN trial). The sequencing used PBMCs, collected after low-dose radiotherapy plus immunotherapy. These receptors came from a female donor with ovarian cancer.

V usage is TRBV30 and J usage is TRBJ2-2; D is perhaps TRBD1 (6 bases). Trimming took off 0 bases at V and 6 bases at J, with 14 bases between the two ends. The CDR3 is 15 amino acids. The germline V gene has CDR1 GTSNPN and CDR2 SVGIG (reference sequence). As DNA, the CDR3 is TGTGCCTGGAGTGTAGGGGCAGGGGATGCCGGGGAGCTGTTTTTT. This translates into CAWSVGAGDAGELFF.

This clonotype occurred many times. The gene calls are TRBV5-1 and TRBJ2-1, with 9 bases matching TRBD2. The ends lost 4 bases at V and 5 bases at J; junction bases unmatched: 7. Germline V gene sequence: CDR1 SGHRS, CDR2 YFSETQ. The CDR3 totals 15 residues. In nucleotides, the CDR3 is TGCGCCAGCAGCCCGGGGCGGGGGGGAAACAATGAGCAGTTCTTC. This encodes CASSPGRGGNNEQFF.

This clonotype was observed a handful of times. V is TRBV10-3 and J is TRBJ2-3, with a tentative D call TRBD2 (5 bases). Germline V gives CDR1 ENHRY, CDR2 SYGVKD. The V gene lost 6 bases and the J gene lost 2 bases, with 12 bases spanning the gap. CDR3 length: 14 amino acids. The CDR3 is CAISTGFNTDTQYF. CDR3 sequence (DNA): TGTGCCATCAGCACGGGGTTTAACACAGATACGCAGTATTTT.

In its sample, this clonotype was seen many times. This chain uses TRBV10-2 with TRBJ2-2, with 9 bases that match TRBD1. The CDR3 sequence is 15 residues long. Germline loops: CDR1 WSHSY, CDR2 SAAADI. The trim removed 10 bases at V and 4 bases at J, leaving 10 bases unmatched. CDR3 sequence (DNA): TGCGCCACCAAAACCGGGACAGGGCTCACCGGGGAGCTGTTTTTT. Translated: CATKTGTGLTGELFF.

There are many counts of this clonotype. The chain has TRBV5-1 and TRBJ2-1, with 9 bases identical to TRBD2. Germline V gene lookup returns CDR1 SGHRS and CDR2 YFSETQ. V lost 0 bases to trimming and J lost 7 bases; unmatched junction nucleotides: 2. CDR3 length: 14 residues. The CDR3 bases are TGCGCCAGCAGCTTGGGTCTAGCGGGGAATGAGCAGTTCTTC. Translating it yields CASSLGLAGNEQFF.

CDR3 loop: CASSQSGRTSYGYTF. The CDR3 region has the DNA TGTGCCAGCAGCCAATCGGGACGGACGAGCTATGGCTACACCTTC. The V gene is TRBV12-3 or TRBV12-4, the J gene TRBJ1-2; a weak D match, TRBD1 (5 bases). Trimming shortened V by 6 bases and J by 4 bases, and 18 bases separated the two germline ends. This CDR3 has 15 amino acids.

This clonotype was seen at least ten times. The chain employs TRBV28 and TRBJ2-7; a possible D gene is TRBD2 (7 bases). Germline CDR1 and CDR2: MDHEN and SYDVKM. Trimming pared 6 bases from V and 5 bases from J, leaving 14 bases between. The CDR3 has 13 amino acids. As DNA, the CDR3 is TGTGCCAGCAGGCTAGGGGGGGCGCACGAGCAGTACTTC. Translating it yields CASRLGGAHEQYF.

This clonotype was recorded at least ten times. V gene TRBV20-1 combines with J gene TRBJ1-2, with TRBD1 matching over 8 bases. V dropped 3 bases and J dropped 5; count of bases not matched to a gene: 2. This CDR3 is 12 amino acids long. CDR1 DFQATT and CDR2 SNEGSKA come from the germline V gene (reference sequence). The CDR3 loop reads CSASRQGYGYTF. The CDR3 nucleotides read TGCAGTGCTAGTAGACAGGGGTATGGCTACACCTTC.

The chain couples TRBV20-1 to TRBJ2-1, with D unresolved. The V gene's germline CDR1 is DFQATT and CDR2 SNEGSKA (reference sequence). The CDR3 has 15 amino acids. V shed 0 bases and J shed 0 bases, with 9 bases lying between them. The CDR3 DNA sequence: TGCAGTGCTAGAGATCAAGGATACTCCTACAATGAGCAGTTCTTC. This encodes CSARDQGYSYNEQFF.

This clonotype was observed at least ten times. The V and J genes are TRBV5-1 and TRBJ1-1; 12 bases map to TRBD1. Germline trimming cut 9 bases from V and 6 bases from J; bases unmatched to any gene: 9. Germline V lookup: CDR1 SGHRS, CDR2 YFSETQ. The CDR3 sequence is 14 residues long. The CDR3 nucleotides are TGCGCCACCAGGGAGGGACAGGGGGCAGCTGAAGCTTTCTTT. Amino acid sequence: CATREGQGAAEAFF.

This clonotype is medium-sized within its sample. V and J are TRBV2 and TRBJ2-7; 9 nucleotides align to TRBD1. CDR3 length: 14 residues. Germline values: CDR1 SNHLY, CDR2 FYNNEI. Trimming at V came to 5 bases and at J to 6 bases, leaving 8 bases not matched to a gene. In DNA, the CDR3 is TGTGCCAGCAGTTGGGACAGGGCGATAGGCGAGCAGTACTTC. This translates into CASSWDRAIGEQYF.

This clonotype was seen at least ten times. The chain employs TRBV5-6 and TRBJ2-5; D is unclear. Trimming stripped 0 bases from V and 3 bases from J, with 9 bases between. This CDR3 has 14 amino acids. Germline assignment: CDR1 SGHDT and CDR2 YYEEEE. This chain's CDR3 is CASSLVEAKETQYF. The CDR3 DNA sequence: TGTGCCAGCAGCTTGGTGGAAGCGAAAGAGACCCAGTACTTC. Drawing the rest from reference TRBV5-6 and TRBJ2-5, the complete variable domain is DAGVTQSPTHLIKTRGQQVTLRCSPKSGHDTVSWYQQALGQGPQFIFQYYEEEERQRGNFPDRFSGHQFPNYSSELNVNALLLGDSALYLCASSLVEAKETQYFGPGTRLLVL.